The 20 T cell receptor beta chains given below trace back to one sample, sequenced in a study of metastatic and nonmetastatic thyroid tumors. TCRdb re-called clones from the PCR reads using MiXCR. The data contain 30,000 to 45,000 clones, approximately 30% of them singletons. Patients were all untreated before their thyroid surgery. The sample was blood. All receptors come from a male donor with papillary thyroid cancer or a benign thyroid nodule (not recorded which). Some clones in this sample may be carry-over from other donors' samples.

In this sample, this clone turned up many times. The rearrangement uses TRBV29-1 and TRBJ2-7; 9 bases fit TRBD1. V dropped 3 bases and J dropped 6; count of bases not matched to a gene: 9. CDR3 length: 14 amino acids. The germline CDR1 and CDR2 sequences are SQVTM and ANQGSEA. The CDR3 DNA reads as TGCAGCGTTGAGAGGGGGACAGGGAGAGGCGAGCAGTACTTC. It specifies CSVERGTGRGEQYF.

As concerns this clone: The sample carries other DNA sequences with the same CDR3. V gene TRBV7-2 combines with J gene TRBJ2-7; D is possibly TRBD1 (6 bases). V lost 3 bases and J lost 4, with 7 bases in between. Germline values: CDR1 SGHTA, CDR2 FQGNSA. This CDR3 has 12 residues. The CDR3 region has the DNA TGTGCCAGCAGCTTTCAGGGGTACGAGCAGTACTTC. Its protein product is CASSFQGYEQYF.

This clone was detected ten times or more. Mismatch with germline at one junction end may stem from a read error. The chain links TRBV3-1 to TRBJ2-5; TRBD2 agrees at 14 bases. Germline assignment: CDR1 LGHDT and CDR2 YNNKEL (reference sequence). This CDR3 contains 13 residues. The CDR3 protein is CASSPGTSGSPDF. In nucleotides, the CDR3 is TGTGCCAGCAGCCCGGGGACTAGCGGGAGTCCGGATTTC.

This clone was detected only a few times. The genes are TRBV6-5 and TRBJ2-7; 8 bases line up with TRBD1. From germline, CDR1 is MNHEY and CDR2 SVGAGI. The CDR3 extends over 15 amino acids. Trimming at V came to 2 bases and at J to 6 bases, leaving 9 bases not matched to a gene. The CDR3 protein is CASSYDDRGRSEQYF. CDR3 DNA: TGTGCCAGCAGTTACGACGACAGGGGTCGGTCCGAGCAGTACTTC.

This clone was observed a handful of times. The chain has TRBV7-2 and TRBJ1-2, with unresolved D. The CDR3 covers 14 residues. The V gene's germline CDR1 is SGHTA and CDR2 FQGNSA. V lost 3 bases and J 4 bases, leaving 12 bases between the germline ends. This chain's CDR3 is CASSFTGESYGYTF. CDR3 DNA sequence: TGTGCCAGCAGCTTCACTGGTGAAAGCTATGGCTACACCTTC.

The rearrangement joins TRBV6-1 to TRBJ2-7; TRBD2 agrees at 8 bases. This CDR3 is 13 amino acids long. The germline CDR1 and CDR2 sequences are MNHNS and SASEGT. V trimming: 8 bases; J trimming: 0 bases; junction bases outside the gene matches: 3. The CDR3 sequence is CASPSGSSYEQYF. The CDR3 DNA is TGTGCCAGCCCGAGCGGGAGCTCCTACGAGCAGTACTTC.

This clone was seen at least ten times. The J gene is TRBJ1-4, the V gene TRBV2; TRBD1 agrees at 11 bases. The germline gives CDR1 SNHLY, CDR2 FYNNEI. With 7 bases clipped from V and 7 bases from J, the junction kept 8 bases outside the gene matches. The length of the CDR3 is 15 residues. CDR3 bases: TGTGCCAGCACCCCGCTGGGGACAGGGGGTGAAAAACTGTTTTTT. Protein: CASTPLGTGGEKLFF.

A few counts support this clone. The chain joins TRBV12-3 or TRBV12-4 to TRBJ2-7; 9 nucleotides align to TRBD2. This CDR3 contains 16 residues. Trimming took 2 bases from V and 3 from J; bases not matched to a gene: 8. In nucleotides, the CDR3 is TGTGCCAGCAGTTTATCGTCGGTGACTAGCGGCTACGAGCAGTACTTC. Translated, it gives CASSLSSVTSGYEQYF.

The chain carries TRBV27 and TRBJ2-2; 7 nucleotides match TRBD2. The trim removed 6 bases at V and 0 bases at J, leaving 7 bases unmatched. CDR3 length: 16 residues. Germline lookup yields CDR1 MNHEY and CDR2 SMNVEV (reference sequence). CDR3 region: CASRRKSGANTGELFF. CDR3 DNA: TGTGCCAGCAGGCGGAAGAGCGGGGCGAACACCGGGGAGCTGTTTTTT.

CDR3 DNA sequence: TGTGCCAGCAGTCAAAAGGTGCCCGACAATGAGCAGTTCTTC. Translation: CASSQKVPDNEQFF. The V gene is TRBV12-3 or TRBV12-4, the J gene TRBJ2-1; D uncertain. The V end was cut by 5 bases, the J end by 5 bases, with 13 bases between. This CDR3 has 14 residues.

The CDR3 nucleotides are TGTGCCAGCAGTGCCGGTTCCAGCTCCTACGAGCAGTACTTC. Its protein is CASSAGSSSYEQYF. This chain uses TRBV12-3 or TRBV12-4 with TRBJ2-7; unclear D gene. V lost 5 bases, J lost 0 bases, and 11 bases lay in between. This CDR3 comprises 14 residues.

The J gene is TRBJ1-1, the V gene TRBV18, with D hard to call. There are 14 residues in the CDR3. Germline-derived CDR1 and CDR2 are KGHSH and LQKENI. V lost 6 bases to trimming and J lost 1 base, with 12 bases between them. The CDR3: CASSLVGRNTEAFF. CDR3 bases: TGTGCCAGCTCTCTAGTCGGGCGGAACACTGAAGCTTTCTTT.

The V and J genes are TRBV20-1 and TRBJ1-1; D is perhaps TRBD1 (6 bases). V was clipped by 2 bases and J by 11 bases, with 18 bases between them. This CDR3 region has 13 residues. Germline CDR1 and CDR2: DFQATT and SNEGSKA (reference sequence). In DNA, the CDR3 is TGCAGTGCTAGAACGCTCCGGGACATGGTCGCTTTCTTT. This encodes CSARTLRDMVAFF.

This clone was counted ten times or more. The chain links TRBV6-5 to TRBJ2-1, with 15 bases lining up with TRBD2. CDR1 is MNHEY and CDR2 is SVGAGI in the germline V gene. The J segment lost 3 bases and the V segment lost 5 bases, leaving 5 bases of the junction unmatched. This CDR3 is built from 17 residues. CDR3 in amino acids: CASSPGLAGGIYNEQFF. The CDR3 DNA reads TGTGCCAGCAGTCCCGGACTAGCGGGAGGGATCTACAATGAGCAGTTCTTC.

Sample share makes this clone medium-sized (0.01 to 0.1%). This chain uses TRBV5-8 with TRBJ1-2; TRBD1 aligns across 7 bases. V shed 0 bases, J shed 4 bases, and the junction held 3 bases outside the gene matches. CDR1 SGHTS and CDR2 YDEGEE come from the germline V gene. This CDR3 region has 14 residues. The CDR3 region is CASSLGQGTYGYTF. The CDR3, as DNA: TGTGCCAGCAGCTTGGGACAGGGAACCTATGGCTACACCTTC.

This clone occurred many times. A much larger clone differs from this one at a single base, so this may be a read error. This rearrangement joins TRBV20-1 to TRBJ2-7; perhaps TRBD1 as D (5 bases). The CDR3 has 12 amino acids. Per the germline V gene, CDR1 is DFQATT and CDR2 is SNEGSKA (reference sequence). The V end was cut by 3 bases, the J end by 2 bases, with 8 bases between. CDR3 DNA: TGCAGTGCTAGGGGGCAAGCCTACGAGCAGTACTTC. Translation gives CSARGQAYEQYF.

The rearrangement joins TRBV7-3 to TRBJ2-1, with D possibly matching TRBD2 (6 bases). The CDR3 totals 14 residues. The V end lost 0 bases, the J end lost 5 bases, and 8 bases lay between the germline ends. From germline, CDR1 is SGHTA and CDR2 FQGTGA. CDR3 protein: CASSLTRRDNEQFF. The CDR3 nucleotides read TGTGCCAGCAGCTTAACGAGGAGGGACAATGAGCAGTTCTTC.

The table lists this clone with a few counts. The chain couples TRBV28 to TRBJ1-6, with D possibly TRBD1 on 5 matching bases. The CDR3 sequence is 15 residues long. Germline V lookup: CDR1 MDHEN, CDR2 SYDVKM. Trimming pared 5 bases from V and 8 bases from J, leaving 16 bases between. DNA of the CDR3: TGTGCCAGCAGTCCCTCCAGCTGGGGGGATTCACCCCTCCACTTT. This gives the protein CASSPSSWGDSPLHF.

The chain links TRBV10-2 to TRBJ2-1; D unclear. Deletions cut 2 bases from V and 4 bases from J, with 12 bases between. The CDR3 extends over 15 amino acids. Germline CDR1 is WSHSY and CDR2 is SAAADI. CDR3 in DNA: TGCGCCAGCAGTGAGGGGTCCCCTAATTACAATGAGCAGTTCTTC. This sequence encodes CASSEGSPNYNEQFF.

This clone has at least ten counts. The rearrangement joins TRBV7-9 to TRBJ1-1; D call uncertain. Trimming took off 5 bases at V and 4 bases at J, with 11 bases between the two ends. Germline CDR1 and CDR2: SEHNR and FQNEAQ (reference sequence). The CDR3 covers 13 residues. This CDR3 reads CASSPRGGTEAFF. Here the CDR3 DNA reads TGTGCCAGCAGCCCCCGTGGTGGCACTGAAGCTTTCTTT.